This TCR beta chain was recovered during a study of cytomegalovirus exposure and HLA in healthy donors. Findings of the study overall: Among immune exposure information, only CMV serostatus was available. In all likelihood, a cluster of highly shared sequence variants was a sequencing artifact.

The germline gives CDR1 LNHNV, CDR2 YYDKDF (reference sequence). The trim removed 2 bases at V and 11 bases at J, leaving 22 bases unmatched. CDR3 length: 19 amino acids. A remark on this clone: What it binds is unknown.

The PCR had 60 Vbeta and 13 Jbeta primers. Per the original methods: The authors later counted about 80 million unique TCR beta chains, around 9.9 million of them shared. Using immunoSEQ multiplex PCR, the repertoire was profiled, and TCRdb retains in-frame clones only, with some absent. The DNA was the basis for D and trimming; V, J and clone size are from that table. The repertoire holds fewer than 150,000 clones, roughly 75% seen once, with roughly 2% in the top ten. Specimen: PBMCs. This chain connects TRBV15 to TRBJ1-5, with 9 bases aligning to TRBD1. The sequence derives from a man aged 25 to 40 in good health and CMV-seronegative. The CDR3 sequence: CATSRILYTTGGGHRSQHF. DNA for the CDR3: TGTGCCACCAGCAGAATTCTTTATACCACAGGGGGCGGCCATAGGTCCCAGCATTTT.